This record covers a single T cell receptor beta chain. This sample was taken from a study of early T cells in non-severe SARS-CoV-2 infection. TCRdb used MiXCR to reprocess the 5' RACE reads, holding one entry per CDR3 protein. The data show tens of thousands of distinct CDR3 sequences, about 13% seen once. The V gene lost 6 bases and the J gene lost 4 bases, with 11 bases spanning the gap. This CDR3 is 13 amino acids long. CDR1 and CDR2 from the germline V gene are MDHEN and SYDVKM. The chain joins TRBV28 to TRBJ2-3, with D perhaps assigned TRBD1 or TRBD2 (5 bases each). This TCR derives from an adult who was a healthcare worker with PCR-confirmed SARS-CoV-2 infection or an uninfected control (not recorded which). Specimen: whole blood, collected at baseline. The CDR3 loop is CASSERGADTQYF. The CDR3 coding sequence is TGTGCCAGCAGCGAGAGGGGAGCAGATACGCAGTATTTT.